This T cell receptor beta chain came from a study of T-cell reconstitution after alpha-beta-depleted transplantation in children. Deletions cut 2 bases from V and 2 bases from J, with 8 bases between. The CDR3 runs 15 residues. Germline CDR1 is SGHDT and CDR2 is YYEEEE. The study, taken as a whole, reports: Surviving recipient cells, namely T cells and thymic progenitors, were the source of high day-60 TCRbeta diversity in some patients. In patients about two months after transplant, alpha-beta T cells reportedly arose from several hundred expanded graft clones. The main origin of T-cell counts and diversity one year after transplant was newly produced T cells.

Preparation of the TCRbeta library was carried out with unique molecular identifiers. TCRdb recomputed calls from the PCR reads with MiXCR, one row per CDR3 protein. Of about a million distinct CDR3 sequences in the sample, 25% to 30% are singletons; the top ten hold over 25%. Worth noting for this clonotype: What it recognizes is unknown.

This sequence joins TRBV5-6 and TRBJ1-6; D possibly corresponds to TRBD1 (5 bases). The sample consisted of PBMCs, mostly from graft donor cells, taken 360 days after TCRalphabeta/CD19-depleted stem cell transplant. The sequence was collected from a boy under two years old who had a stem cell transplant for SCID, so the T cells may come from the graft donor. CDR3 protein: CASSFKGAYNSPLHF. CDR3 coding DNA: TGTGCCAGCAGCTTTAAAGGGGCCTATAATTCACCCCTCCACTTT.